A selection of T cell receptor beta chains follows, all from one sample in a study of blood T cell repertoires in COVID-19. Method: immunoSEQ multiplex PCR; TCRdb's copy keeps in-frame clones and lacks some. This table holds roughly 79,000 clones, approximately 90% found once. Specimen: peripheral blood. Receptors were obtained from a woman in her forties or fifties with acute or convalescent COVID-19. Each CDR3 is given with its conserved first and last residue. Fields, in order: J gene, clone size, D gene, V gene, CDR3 protein, CDR3 DNA. D genes are given only for firm matches. Expanded clones get a size class; other rows say once, few or many, or leave the size out.

j_call: TRBJ2-3; clone_size: once; d_call: TRBD2; v_call: TRBV14; cdr3_aa: CASSPGGAPTDTQYF; cdr3_nt: TGTGCCAGCAGCCCCGGGGGGGCCCCCACAGATACGCAGTATTTT
j_call: TRBJ2-5; clone_size: -; d_call: TRBD2; v_call: TRBV4-1; cdr3_aa: CASSQERPSGGPYVETQYF; cdr3_nt: TGCGCCAGCAGCCAAGAGCGCCCTAGCGGGGGGCCATATGTAGAGACCCAGTACTTC
j_call: TRBJ1-4; clone_size: -; d_call: -; v_call: TRBV15; cdr3_aa: CATSATEDQGGEKLFF; cdr3_nt: TGTGCCACCAGCGCAACGGAAGACCAGGGCGGTGAAAAACTGTTTTTT
j_call: TRBJ1-1; clone_size: -; d_call: -; v_call: TRBV28; cdr3_aa: CASSSDRRGLGFF; cdr3_nt: TGTGCCAGCAGTTCAGACAGAAGGGGTTTGGGCTTCTTT
j_call: TRBJ2-3; clone_size: -; d_call: TRBD1; v_call: TRBV5-1; cdr3_aa: CASGQGATDTQYF; cdr3_nt: TGCGCCAGCGGACAGGGGGCAACAGATACGCAGTATTTT
j_call: TRBJ2-5; clone_size: -; d_call: -; v_call: TRBV7-9; cdr3_aa: CASSRGNTQETQYF; cdr3_nt: TGTGCCAGCAGCCGAGGAAACACCCAAGAGACCCAGTACTTC
j_call: TRBJ2-1; clone_size: once; d_call: -; v_call: TRBV9; cdr3_aa: CASSRAESSYNEQFF; cdr3_nt: TGTGCCAGCAGCCGAGCGGAAAGCTCCTACAATGAGCAGTTCTTC
j_call: TRBJ1-4; clone_size: -; d_call: -; v_call: TRBV7-6; cdr3_aa: CASSLAEMARAEKLFF; cdr3_nt: TGTGCCAGCAGCTTAGCGGAGATGGCCAGGGCCGAAAAACTGTTTTTT
j_call: TRBJ1-1; clone_size: -; d_call: -; v_call: TRBV11-2; cdr3_aa: CASSLVRAGGTEAFF; cdr3_nt: TGTGCCAGCAGCTTAGTCCGGGCGGGGGGCACTGAAGCTTTCTTT
j_call: TRBJ2-2; clone_size: -; d_call: -; v_call: TRBV18; cdr3_aa: CASSPFPTRLNTGELFF; cdr3_nt: TGTGCCAGCTCACCCTTCCCGACCAGGCTCAACACCGGGGAGCTGTTTTTT
j_call: TRBJ1-1; clone_size: many; d_call: -; v_call: TRBV2; cdr3_aa: CASTLTENTEAFF; cdr3_nt: TGTGCCAGCACCCTGACAGAGAACACTGAAGCTTTCTTT
j_call: TRBJ2-5; clone_size: -; d_call: -; v_call: TRBV21-1; cdr3_aa: CASSKISKEDREQETQYF; cdr3_nt: TGTGCCAGCAGCAAAATCTCAAAGGAGGACAGGGAACAAGAGACCCAGTACTTC
j_call: TRBJ2-2; clone_size: -; d_call: -; v_call: TRBV24-1; cdr3_aa: CATSDSEAGELFF; cdr3_nt: TGTGCCACCAGTGATTCAGAGGCCGGGGAGCTGTTTTTT
j_call: TRBJ1-6; clone_size: few; d_call: TRBD1; v_call: TRBV19; cdr3_aa: CASSGTGYGSSYNSPLHF; cdr3_nt: TGTGCCAGTAGTGGGACAGGGTATGGGAGCTCCTATAATTCACCCCTCCACTTT
j_call: TRBJ2-7; clone_size: -; d_call: TRBD2; v_call: TRBV6-6; cdr3_aa: CASSGTSGRRRNEQYF; cdr3_nt: TGTGCCAGCAGCGGGACTAGCGGGAGGAGGCGGAACGAGCAGTACTTC
j_call: TRBJ2-1; clone_size: -; d_call: TRBD1; v_call: TRBV10-1; cdr3_aa: CASSAGTANEQFF; cdr3_nt: TGCGCCAGCAGTGCAGGGACAGCCAATGAGCAGTTCTTC
j_call: TRBJ2-7; clone_size: once; d_call: -; v_call: TRBV28; cdr3_aa: CASLAAGAIPYEQYF; cdr3_nt: TGTGCCAGCCTCGCCGCAGGGGCGATTCCCTACGAGCAGTACTTC
j_call: TRBJ1-1; clone_size: -; d_call: -; v_call: TRBV27; cdr3_aa: CASSLRGRQNTEAFF; cdr3_nt: TGTGCCAGCAGTTTAAGAGGGCGGCAGAACACTGAAGCTTTCTTT
j_call: TRBJ1-1; clone_size: -; d_call: -; v_call: TRBV5-1; cdr3_aa: CASSLAAGAVGNTEAFF; cdr3_nt: TGCGCCAGCAGCTTGGCGGCAGGGGCAGTTGGAAACACTGAAGCTTTCTTT
j_call: TRBJ1-5; clone_size: -; d_call: TRBD1; v_call: TRBV3-1/TRBV3-2; cdr3_aa: CASSQGAGTGGQPQHF; cdr3_nt: TGTGCCAGCAGCCAAGGCGCCGGGACAGGGGGTCAGCCCCAGCATTTT
j_call: TRBJ2-4; clone_size: -; d_call: TRBD2; v_call: TRBV14; cdr3_aa: CASSQESGGGYIQYF; cdr3_nt: TGTGCCAGCAGCCAAGAATCCGGGGGGGGTTACATTCAGTACTTC
j_call: TRBJ1-2; clone_size: -; d_call: -; v_call: TRBV30; cdr3_aa: CAWTAVGGYTF; cdr3_nt: TGTGCCTGGACGGCGGTTGGCGGCTACACCTTC
j_call: TRBJ1-5; clone_size: -; d_call: -; v_call: TRBV7-9; cdr3_aa: CAFTGGYSNQPQHF; cdr3_nt: TGTGCGTTCACGGGGGGGTATAGCAATCAGCCCCAGCATTTT
j_call: TRBJ2-2; clone_size: -; d_call: -; v_call: TRBV7-3; cdr3_aa: CASSLTSASGTGELFF; cdr3_nt: TGTGCCAGCAGCTTAACGTCGGCTAGTGGGACCGGGGAGCTGTTTTTT
j_call: TRBJ1-3; clone_size: -; d_call: -; v_call: TRBV28; cdr3_aa: CASSDTISGNTIYF; cdr3_nt: TGTGCCAGCAGTGACACGATCTCTGGAAACACCATATATTTT
j_call: TRBJ1-1; clone_size: -; d_call: -; v_call: TRBV6-5; cdr3_aa: CASRGAGVEAFF; cdr3_nt: TGTGCCAGCAGGGGGGCAGGCGTTGAAGCTTTCTTT
j_call: TRBJ2-7; clone_size: -; d_call: TRBD1; v_call: TRBV12-3/TRBV12-4; cdr3_aa: CASSPGQGYEQYF; cdr3_nt: TGTGCCAGCAGCCCGGGACAGGGCTACGAGCAGTACTTC
j_call: TRBJ2-7; clone_size: -; d_call: -; v_call: TRBV15; cdr3_aa: CATSRREGGRKREQYF; cdr3_nt: TGTGCCACCAGCAGACGCGAAGGAGGGAGAAAGCGCGAGCAGTACTTC
j_call: TRBJ1-1; clone_size: -; d_call: TRBD1; v_call: TRBV12-3/TRBV12-4; cdr3_aa: CASSPQGGAEAFF; cdr3_nt: TGTGCCAGCAGTCCACAGGGGGGCGCTGAAGCTTTCTTT
j_call: TRBJ1-2; clone_size: -; d_call: -; v_call: TRBV25-1; cdr3_aa: CASSAGGRLDGYTF; cdr3_nt: TGTGCCAGCAGTGCGGGGGGAAGACTGGATGGCTACACCTTC
j_call: TRBJ1-2; clone_size: -; d_call: -; v_call: TRBV19; cdr3_aa: CASSTGLLIGDYGYTF; cdr3_nt: TGTGCCAGTAGTACGGGACTTCTTATAGGTGACTATGGCTACACCTTC
j_call: TRBJ2-5; clone_size: -; d_call: TRBD2; v_call: TRBV3-1/TRBV3-2; cdr3_aa: CASSPPVATGGAQYF; cdr3_nt: TGTGCCAGCAGCCCCCCGGTAGCGACCGGGGGGGCCCAGTACTTC
j_call: TRBJ2-2; clone_size: -; d_call: -; v_call: TRBV27; cdr3_aa: CASSLSGAGGNTGELFF; cdr3_nt: TGTGCCAGCAGTTTATCAGGTGCCGGGGGGAACACCGGGGAGCTGTTTTTT
j_call: TRBJ2-3; clone_size: -; d_call: TRBD2; v_call: TRBV5-1; cdr3_aa: CASSLSLAETDTQYF; cdr3_nt: TGCGCCAGCAGCTTGAGTCTAGCGGAAACAGATACGCAGTATTTT
j_call: TRBJ1-3; clone_size: -; d_call: -; v_call: TRBV6-6; cdr3_aa: CASREGQGSGNTIYF; cdr3_nt: TGTGCCAGCAGAGAGGGGCAGGGGTCAGGAAACACCATATATTTT
j_call: TRBJ1-4; clone_size: once; d_call: -; v_call: TRBV3-1/TRBV3-2; cdr3_aa: CASSQPGSKLFF; cdr3_nt: TGTGCCAGCAGCCAACCGGGATCGAAACTGTTTTTT
j_call: TRBJ2-3; clone_size: -; d_call: -; v_call: TRBV2; cdr3_aa: CAEGTGGGDTQYF; cdr3_nt: TGTGCCGAAGGGACTGGGGGAGGAGATACGCAGTATTTT
j_call: TRBJ2-5; clone_size: -; d_call: TRBD1; v_call: TRBV2; cdr3_aa: CASSPDRGIETQYF; cdr3_nt: TGTGCCAGCAGTCCCGACAGGGGGATTGAGACCCAGTACTTC
j_call: TRBJ2-7; clone_size: -; d_call: -; v_call: TRBV12-3/TRBV12-4; cdr3_aa: CASSLQGYEQYF; cdr3_nt: TGTGCCAGCAGTTTACAGGGCTACGAGCAGTACTTC
j_call: TRBJ2-2; clone_size: -; d_call: TRBD1; v_call: TRBV3-1/TRBV3-2; cdr3_aa: CASSPRQGQGELFF; cdr3_nt: TGTGCCAGCAGCCCCCGACAGGGGCAAGGGGAGCTGTTTTTT
j_call: TRBJ1-1; clone_size: -; d_call: TRBD1; v_call: TRBV5-4; cdr3_aa: CASSSGTDMNTEAFF; cdr3_nt: TGTGCCAGCAGCTCCGGGACAGATATGAACACTGAAGCTTTCTTT
j_call: TRBJ2-4; clone_size: once; d_call: TRBD1; v_call: TRBV7-2; cdr3_aa: CASSPTRQGNIQYF; cdr3_nt: TGTGCCAGCAGCCCTACTAGACAGGGCAACATTCAGTACTTC
j_call: TRBJ1-5; clone_size: -; d_call: TRBD1; v_call: TRBV28; cdr3_aa: CASSYGQGHQPQHF; cdr3_nt: TGTGCCAGCAGCTATGGACAGGGGCATCAGCCCCAGCATTTT
j_call: TRBJ2-4; clone_size: -; d_call: -; v_call: TRBV7-9; cdr3_aa: CASSLGGLNIQYF; cdr3_nt: TGTGCCAGCAGCTTAGGAGGGTTGAACATTCAGTACTTC
j_call: TRBJ1-6; clone_size: -; d_call: TRBD1; v_call: TRBV2; cdr3_aa: CASRAGQGESPLHF; cdr3_nt: TGTGCCAGCAGGGCGGGACAGGGGGAATCACCCCTCCACTTT